The sequence of this T cell receptor (beta chain) was determined in a study of blood T cell repertoires in COVID-19. As for the study in general: Acute-phase and convalescent COVID-19 samples originated in the United States, Italy and Spain.

TCRdb's copy holds only in-frame clones and misses some; the assay was immunoSEQ multiplex PCR. The data show hundreds of thousands of clones, with 87% seen just once and 2.5% to 3.5% held by the top ten. CDR3 length: 18 amino acids. CDR1 is SGHDN and CDR2 is FVKESK in the germline V gene. V was clipped by 4 bases and J by 0 bases; unmatched bases: 13. The receptor comes from a woman aged 25-40 years who had recovered from COVID-19. The chain has TRBV14 and TRBJ2-3, with TRBD1 matching over 7 bases. Sequencing was done on a sample of PBMCs or T cells enriched from blood (not recorded which). CDR3 in amino acids: CASSLGQGEPFSTDTQYF. The CDR3 bases are TGTGCCAGCAGCCTGGGGCAGGGGGAACCTTTTAGCACAGATACGCAGTATTTT.